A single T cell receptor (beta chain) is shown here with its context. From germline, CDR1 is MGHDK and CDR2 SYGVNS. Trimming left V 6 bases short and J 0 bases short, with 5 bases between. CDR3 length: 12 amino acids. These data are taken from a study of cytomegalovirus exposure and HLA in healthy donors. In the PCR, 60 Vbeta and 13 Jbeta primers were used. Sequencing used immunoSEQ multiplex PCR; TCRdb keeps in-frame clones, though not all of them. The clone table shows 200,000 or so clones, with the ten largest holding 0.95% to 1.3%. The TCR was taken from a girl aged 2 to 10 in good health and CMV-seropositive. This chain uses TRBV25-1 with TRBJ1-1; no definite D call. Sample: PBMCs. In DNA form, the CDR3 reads TGTGCCAGCAGACAGCTGAACACTGAAGCTTTCTTT. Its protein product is CASRQLNTEAFF.